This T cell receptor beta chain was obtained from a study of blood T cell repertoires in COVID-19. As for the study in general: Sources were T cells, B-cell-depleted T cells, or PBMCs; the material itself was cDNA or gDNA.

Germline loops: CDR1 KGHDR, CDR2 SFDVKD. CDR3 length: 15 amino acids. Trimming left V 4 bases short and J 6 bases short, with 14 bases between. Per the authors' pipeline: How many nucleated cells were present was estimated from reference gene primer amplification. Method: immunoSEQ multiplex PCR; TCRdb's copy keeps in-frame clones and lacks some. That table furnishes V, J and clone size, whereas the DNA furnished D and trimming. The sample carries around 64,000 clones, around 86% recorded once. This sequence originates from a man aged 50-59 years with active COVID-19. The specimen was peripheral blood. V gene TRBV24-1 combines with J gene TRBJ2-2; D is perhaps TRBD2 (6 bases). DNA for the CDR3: TGTGCCACCAGTGACATACGGGGGAGTGCCGGGGAGCTGTTTTTT. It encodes CATSDIRGSAGELFF.